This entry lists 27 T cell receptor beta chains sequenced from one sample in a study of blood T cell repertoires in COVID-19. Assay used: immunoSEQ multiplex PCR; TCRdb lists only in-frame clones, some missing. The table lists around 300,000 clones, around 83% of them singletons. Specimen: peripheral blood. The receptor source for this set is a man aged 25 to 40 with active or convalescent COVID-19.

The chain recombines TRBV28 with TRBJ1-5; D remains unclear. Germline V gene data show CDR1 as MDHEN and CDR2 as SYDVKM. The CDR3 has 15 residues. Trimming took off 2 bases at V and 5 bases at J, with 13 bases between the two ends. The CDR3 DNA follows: TGTGCCAGCAGTTTAGCCCTAGAAGTTCATCAGCCCCAGCATTTT. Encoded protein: CASSLALEVHQPQHF.

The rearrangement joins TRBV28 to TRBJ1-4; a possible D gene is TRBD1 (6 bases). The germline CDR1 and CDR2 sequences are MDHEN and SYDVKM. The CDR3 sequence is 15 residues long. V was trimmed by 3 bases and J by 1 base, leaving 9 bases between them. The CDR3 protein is CASSFGGLTNEKLFF. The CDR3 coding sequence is TGTGCCAGCAGTTTTGGGGGCCTAACTAATGAAAAACTGTTTTTT.

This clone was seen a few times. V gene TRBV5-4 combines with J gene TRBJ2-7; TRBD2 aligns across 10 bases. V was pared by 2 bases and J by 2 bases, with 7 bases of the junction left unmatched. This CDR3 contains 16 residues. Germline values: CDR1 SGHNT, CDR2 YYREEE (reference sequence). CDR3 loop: CASSFGFGTSAYEQYF. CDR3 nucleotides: TGTGCCAGCAGCTTTGGGTTCGGGACTAGCGCCTACGAGCAGTACTTC. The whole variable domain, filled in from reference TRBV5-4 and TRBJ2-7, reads ETGVTQSPTHLIKTRGQQVTLRCSSQSGHNTVSWYQQALGQGPQFIFQYYREEENGRGNFPPRFSGLQFPNYSSELNVNALELDDSALYLCASSFGFGTSAYEQYFGPGTRLTVT.

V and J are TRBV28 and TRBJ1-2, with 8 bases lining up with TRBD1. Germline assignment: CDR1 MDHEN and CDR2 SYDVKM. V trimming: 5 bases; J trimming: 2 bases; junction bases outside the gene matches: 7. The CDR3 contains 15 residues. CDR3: CASSPPGQENYGYTF. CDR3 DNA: TGTGCCAGCAGTCCTCCGGGACAGGAAAACTATGGCTACACCTTC.

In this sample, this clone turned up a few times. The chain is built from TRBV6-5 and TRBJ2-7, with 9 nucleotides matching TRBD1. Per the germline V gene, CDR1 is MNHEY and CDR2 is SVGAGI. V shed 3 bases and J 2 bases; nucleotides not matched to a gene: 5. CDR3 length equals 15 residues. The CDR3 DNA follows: TGTGCCAGCAGTTATAGGGGACAGGGAACCTACGAGCAGTACTTC. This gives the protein CASSYRGQGTYEQYF.

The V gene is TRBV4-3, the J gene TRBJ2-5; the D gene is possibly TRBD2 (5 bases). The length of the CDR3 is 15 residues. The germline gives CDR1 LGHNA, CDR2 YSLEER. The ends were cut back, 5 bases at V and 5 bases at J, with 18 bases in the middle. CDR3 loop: CASSYQDPGMETQYF. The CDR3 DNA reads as TGCGCCAGCAGCTACCAAGATCCGGGGATGGAGACCCAGTACTTC.

CDR3 sequence reads: CAWTTGGYHEQYF. As DNA, the CDR3 is TGTGCCTGGACTACTGGGGGGTACCACGAGCAGTACTTC. The rearrangement links TRBV30 to TRBJ2-7; D may be TRBD2 (6 bases). V gave up 4 bases and J gave up 5 bases, with 15 bases separating them. The length of the CDR3 is 13 residues. The germline V gene encodes CDR1 GTSNPN and CDR2 SVGIG (reference sequence). The full variable domain, in which reference TRBV30 and TRBJ2-7 provide the parts outside the CDR3, is SQTIHQWPATLVQPVGSPLSLECTVEGTSNPNLYWYRQAAGRGLQLLFYSVGIGQISSEVPQNLSASRPQDRQFILSSKKLLLSDSGFYLCAWTTGGYHEQYFGPGTRLTVT.

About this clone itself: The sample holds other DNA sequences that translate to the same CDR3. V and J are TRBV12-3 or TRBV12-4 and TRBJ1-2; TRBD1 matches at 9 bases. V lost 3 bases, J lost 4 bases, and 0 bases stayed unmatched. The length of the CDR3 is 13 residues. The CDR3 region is CASSLDRGYGYTF. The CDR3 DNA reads TGTGCCAGCAGTTTGGACAGGGGCTATGGCTACACCTTC.

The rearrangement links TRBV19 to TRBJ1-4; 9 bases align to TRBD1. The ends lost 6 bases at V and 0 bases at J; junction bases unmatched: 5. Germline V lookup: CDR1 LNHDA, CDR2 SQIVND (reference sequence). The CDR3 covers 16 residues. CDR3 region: CASSLQGAATNEKLFF. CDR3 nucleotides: TGTGCCAGTAGCCTACAGGGGGCTGCAACTAATGAAAAACTGTTTTTT.

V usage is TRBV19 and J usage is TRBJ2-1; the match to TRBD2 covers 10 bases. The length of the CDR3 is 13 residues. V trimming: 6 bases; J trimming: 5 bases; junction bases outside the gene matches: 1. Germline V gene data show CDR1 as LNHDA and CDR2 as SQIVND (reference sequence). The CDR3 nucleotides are TGTGCCAGTAGCGGACTAGCGGACAATGAGCAGTTCTTC. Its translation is CASSGLADNEQFF.

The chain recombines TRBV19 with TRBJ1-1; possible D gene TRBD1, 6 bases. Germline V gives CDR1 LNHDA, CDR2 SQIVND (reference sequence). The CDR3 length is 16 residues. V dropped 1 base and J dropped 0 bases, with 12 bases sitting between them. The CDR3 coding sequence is TGTGCCAGTAGTATAGGGACAGTGACTATGAACACTGAAGCTTTCTTT. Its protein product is CASSIGTVTMNTEAFF.

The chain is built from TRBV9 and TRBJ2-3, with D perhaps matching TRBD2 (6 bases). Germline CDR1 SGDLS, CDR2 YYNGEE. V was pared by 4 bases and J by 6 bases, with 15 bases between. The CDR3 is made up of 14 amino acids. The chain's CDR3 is CASSLGIRGDTQYF. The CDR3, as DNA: TGTGCCAGCAGCCTGGGGATCCGGGGGGATACGCAGTATTTT.

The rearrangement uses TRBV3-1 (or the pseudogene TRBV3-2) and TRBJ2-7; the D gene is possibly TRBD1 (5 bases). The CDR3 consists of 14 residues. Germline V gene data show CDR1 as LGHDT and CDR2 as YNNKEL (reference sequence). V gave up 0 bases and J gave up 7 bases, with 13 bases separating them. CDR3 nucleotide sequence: TGTGCCAGCAGCCAAGAAGGCGGACCAGGGGAGCAGTACTTC. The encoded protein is CASSQEGGPGEQYF.

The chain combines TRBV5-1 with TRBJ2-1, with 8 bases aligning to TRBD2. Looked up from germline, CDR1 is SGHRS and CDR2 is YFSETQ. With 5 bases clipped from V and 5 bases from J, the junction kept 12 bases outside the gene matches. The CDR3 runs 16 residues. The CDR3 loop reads CASRRTLAGINNEQFF. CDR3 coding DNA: TGCGCCAGCAGACGCACCTTAGCGGGAATTAACAATGAGCAGTTCTTC.

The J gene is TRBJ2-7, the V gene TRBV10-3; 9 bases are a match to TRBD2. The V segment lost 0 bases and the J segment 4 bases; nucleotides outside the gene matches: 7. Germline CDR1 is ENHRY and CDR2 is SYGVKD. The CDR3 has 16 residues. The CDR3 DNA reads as TGTGCCATCAGTGAGTCGGCGAGCGGGAGGCGGTACGAGCAGTACTTC. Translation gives CAISESASGRRYEQYF.

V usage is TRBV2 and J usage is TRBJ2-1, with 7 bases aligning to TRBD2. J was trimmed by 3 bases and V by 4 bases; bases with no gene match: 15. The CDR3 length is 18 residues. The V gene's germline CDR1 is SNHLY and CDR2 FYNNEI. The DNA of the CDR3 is TGTGCCAGCAGTGCACAACGGATGGGACTAACGTACTACAATGAGCAGTTCTTC. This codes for CASSAQRMGLTYYNEQFF.

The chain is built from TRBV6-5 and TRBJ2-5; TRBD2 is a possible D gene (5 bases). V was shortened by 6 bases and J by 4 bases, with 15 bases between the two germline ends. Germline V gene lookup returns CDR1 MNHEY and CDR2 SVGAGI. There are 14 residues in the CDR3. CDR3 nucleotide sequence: TGTGCCAGCAGCCGGGATCCTGACGGAGAGACCCAGTACTTC. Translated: CASSRDPDGETQYF.

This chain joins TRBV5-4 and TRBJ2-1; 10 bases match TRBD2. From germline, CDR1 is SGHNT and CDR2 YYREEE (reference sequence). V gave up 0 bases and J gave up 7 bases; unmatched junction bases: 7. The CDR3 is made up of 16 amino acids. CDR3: CASSLAGRLAGNEQFF. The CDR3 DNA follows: TGTGCCAGCAGCTTGGCCGGTAGACTAGCGGGTAATGAGCAGTTCTTC.

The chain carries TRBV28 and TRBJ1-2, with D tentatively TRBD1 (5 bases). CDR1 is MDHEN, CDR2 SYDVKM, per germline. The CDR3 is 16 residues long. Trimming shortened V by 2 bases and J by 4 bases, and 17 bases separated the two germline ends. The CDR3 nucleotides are TGTGCCAGCAGTTTAGATGTCAGGGTGACGAGCTATGGCTACACCTTC. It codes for CASSLDVRVTSYGYTF.

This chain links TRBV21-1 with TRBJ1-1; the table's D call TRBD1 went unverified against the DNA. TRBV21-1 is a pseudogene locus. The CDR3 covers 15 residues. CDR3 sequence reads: CASSPPRQGFGEAFF. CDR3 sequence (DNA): TGTGCCAGCAGCCCCCCGAGACAGGGGTTTGGTGAAGCTTTCTTT.

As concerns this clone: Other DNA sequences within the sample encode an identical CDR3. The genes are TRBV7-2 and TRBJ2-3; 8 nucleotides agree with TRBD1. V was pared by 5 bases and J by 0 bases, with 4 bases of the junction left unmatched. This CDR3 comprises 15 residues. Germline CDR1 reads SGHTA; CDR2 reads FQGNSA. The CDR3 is CASSPGGRSTDTQYF. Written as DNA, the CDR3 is TGTGCCAGCAGCCCAGGGGGCCGAAGCACAGATACGCAGTATTTT. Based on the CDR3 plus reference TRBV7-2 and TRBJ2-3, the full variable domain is GAGVSQSPSNKVTEKGKDVELRCDPISGHTALYWYRQSLGQGLEFLIYFQGNSAPDKSGLPSDRFSAERTGGSVSTLTIQRTQQEDSAVYLCASSPGGRSTDTQYFGPGTRLTVL.

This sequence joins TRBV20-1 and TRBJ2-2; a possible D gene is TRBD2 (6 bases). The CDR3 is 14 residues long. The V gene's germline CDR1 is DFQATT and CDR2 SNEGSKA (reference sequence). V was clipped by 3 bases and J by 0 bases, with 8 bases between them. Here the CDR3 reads CSASRGTNTGELFF. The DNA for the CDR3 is TGCAGTGCTAGTCGCGGGACGAACACCGGGGAGCTGTTTTTT.

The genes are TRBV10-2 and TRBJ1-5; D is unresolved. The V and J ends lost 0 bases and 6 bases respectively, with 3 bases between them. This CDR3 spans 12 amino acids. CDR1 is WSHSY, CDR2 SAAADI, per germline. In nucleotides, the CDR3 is TGCGCCAGCAGTGAGTCCTTTCAGCCCCAGCATTTT. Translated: CASSESFQPQHF.

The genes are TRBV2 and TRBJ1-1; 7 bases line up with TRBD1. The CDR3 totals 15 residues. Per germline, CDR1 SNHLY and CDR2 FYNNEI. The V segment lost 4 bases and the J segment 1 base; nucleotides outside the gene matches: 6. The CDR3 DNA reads TGTGCCAGCAGTGGTCGGGGGACAGCGAACACTGAAGCTTTCTTT. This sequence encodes CASSGRGTANTEAFF.

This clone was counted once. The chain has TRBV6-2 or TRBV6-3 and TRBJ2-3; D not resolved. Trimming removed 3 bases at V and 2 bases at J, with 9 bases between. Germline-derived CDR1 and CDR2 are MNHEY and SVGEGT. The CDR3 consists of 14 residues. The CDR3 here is CASSYWPFTDTQYF. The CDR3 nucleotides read TGTGCCAGCAGTTATTGGCCGTTCACAGATACGCAGTATTTT.

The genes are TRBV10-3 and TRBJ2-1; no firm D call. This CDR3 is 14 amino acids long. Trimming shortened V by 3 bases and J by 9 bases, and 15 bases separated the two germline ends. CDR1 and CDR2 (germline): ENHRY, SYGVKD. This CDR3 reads CAISDLQYSGEQFF. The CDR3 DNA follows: TGTGCCATCAGTGATCTCCAATACTCGGGTGAGCAGTTCTTC.

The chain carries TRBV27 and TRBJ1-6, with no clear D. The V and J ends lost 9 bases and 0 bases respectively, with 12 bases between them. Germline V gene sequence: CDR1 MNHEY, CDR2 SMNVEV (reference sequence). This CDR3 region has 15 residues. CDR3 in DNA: TGTGCCAGTACGTCGTTGAGCTCCTATAATTCACCCCTCCACTTT. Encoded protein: CASTSLSSYNSPLHF.